A selection of T cell receptor beta chains follows, all from one sample in a study of shared clonotypes between healthy human individuals. Some clones are missing from TCRdb's copy, which holds only in-frame ones; the method was immunoSEQ multiplex PCR. The sample holds millions of clones, less than 95% seen once. Sequences were obtained from naive CD8+ T cells sorted from blood. The source is a man aged 18-30 years in good health. Both conserved end residues are part of each CDR3. The order of the fields is J gene, V gene, D gene, clone size, CDR3 protein. D genes are given only for firm matches. Not all rows give a size; the values are once, few, many and, for expanded clones, a class.

>TRBJ1-2|TRBV27|-|-
CASSLGVPGKYGYTF
>TRBJ1-1|TRBV5-6|-|-
CASSLVRERNTEAFF
>TRBJ2-3|TRBV7-9|-|-
CASSFLLSRPELTDTQYF
>TRBJ2-5|TRBV29-1|TRBD1|-
CSVGGQDKETQYF
>TRBJ2-2|TRBV7-2|TRBD2|-
CASSLDGRAYDTGELFF
>TRBJ2-7|TRBV27|-|-
CASSLRGSPIEQYF
>TRBJ1-4|TRBV12-2|-|-
CASRSPNPGATNEKLFF
>TRBJ2-7|TRBV6-5|TRBD1|-
CASSYSDDRADEQYF
>TRBJ2-7|TRBV6-6|-|-
CASSLGAYEQYF
>TRBJ2-1|TRBV7-8|TRBD1|-
CASSLRTGFGYNEQFF
>TRBJ2-3|TRBV5-1|TRBD2|-
CASSLAGGTDTQYF
>TRBJ2-5|TRBV5-4|-|-
CASSLGLDREETQYF
>TRBJ2-7|TRBV5-1|-|-
CASSLDSTSQLLFSRYEQYF
>TRBJ2-4|TRBV21-1|-|-
CASSRVAKNIQYF
>TRBJ1-6|TRBV7-6|TRBD1|few
CASSAETGPSSYNSPLHF
>TRBJ1-2|TRBV5-4|-|-
CASSFDKSYGYTF
>TRBJ1-2|TRBV20-1|-|-
CSAPNYGYTF
>TRBJ1-1|TRBV4-1|-|-
CASSQVVASEGLETEAFF
>TRBJ1-2|TRBV11-2|TRBD1|-
CASSEWTGYGYTF
>TRBJ2-7|TRBV2|TRBD1|-
CASIGQGLGKQYF
>TRBJ2-7|TRBV19|-|-
CASSFRERDYEQYF
>TRBJ1-1|TRBV29-1|-|-
CSVSFLGPEAFF
>TRBJ2-7|TRBV14|TRBD2|-
CASSSSGRREQYF
>TRBJ2-7|TRBV5-1|-|many
CASSPGGGLEQYF
>TRBJ2-7|TRBV9|TRBD2|-
CASSVASGSLTEQYF
>TRBJ2-5|TRBV11-2|TRBD2|-
CASSLLAGDETQYF
>TRBJ2-7|TRBV4-1|TRBD1|-
CASSLGQGNYEQYF
>TRBJ2-7|TRBV7-8|-|-
CASSLASRSYEQYF
>TRBJ2-6|TRBV13|TRBD2|-
CASSPLGEGSNSGANVLTF
>TRBJ2-2|TRBV27|-|-
CASRVAVTNTGELFF
>TRBJ1-2|TRBV19|-|-
CASSRRIDDTLYGYTF
>TRBJ1-5|TRBV7-2|-|-
CASSLDGGWGNQPQHF
>TRBJ2-7|TRBV4-1|TRBD2|-
CASSQERAGGPEQYF
>TRBJ2-7|TRBV25-1|-|-
CASSESPGDEQYF
>TRBJ2-3|TRBV7-9|-|-
CASSFGDGFADTQYF
>TRBJ2-7|TRBV9|-|-
CASSVGPTSYEQYF
>TRBJ2-7|TRBV13|-|-
CASSLGLYEQYF
>TRBJ2-1|TRBV27|-|once
CASGGPGQFF
>TRBJ1-2|TRBV10-3|-|-
CAISEAGLQLVEDYGYTF
>TRBJ1-2|TRBV9|-|-
CASSAPREGLYTF
>TRBJ2-5|TRBV5-1|TRBD2|-
CASSLEPSGETQYF
>TRBJ1-5|TRBV28|-|-
CASSFRQGRGQPQHF
>TRBJ2-5|TRBV27|-|-
CASSFRGTLLQETQYF
>TRBJ1-2|TRBV28|-|-
CASRSVSELYGYTF
>TRBJ2-7|TRBV2|-|once
CASSLDRGSNYEQYF
>TRBJ2-7|TRBV27|-|-
CASSLQGGGPSYEQYF
>TRBJ2-7|TRBV6-5|-|-
CASSYGGESYEQYF
>TRBJ2-3|TRBV11-2|TRBD1|-
CASSLGGRGQTDTQYF
>TRBJ2-7|TRBV7-9|-|-
CASSRHSQSSYEQYF
>TRBJ2-7|TRBV9|TRBD2|-
CASSEGGVPYEQYF
>TRBJ2-2|TRBV5-4|-|-
CASSPSTGELFF
>TRBJ2-2|TRBV21-1|-|-
CATQPGLAGTGELFF